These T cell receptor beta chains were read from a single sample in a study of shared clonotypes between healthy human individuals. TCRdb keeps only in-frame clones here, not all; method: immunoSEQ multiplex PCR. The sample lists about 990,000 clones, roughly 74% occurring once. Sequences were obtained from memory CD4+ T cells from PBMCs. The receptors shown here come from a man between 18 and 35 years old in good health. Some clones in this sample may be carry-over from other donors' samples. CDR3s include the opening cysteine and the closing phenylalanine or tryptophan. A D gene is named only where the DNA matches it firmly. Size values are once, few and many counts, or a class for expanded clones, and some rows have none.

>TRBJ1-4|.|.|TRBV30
CAWSPGGSNEKLFF
TGTGCCTGGAGTCCAGGCGGGAGTAATGAAAAACTGTTTTTT
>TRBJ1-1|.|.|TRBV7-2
CASSLDPGTEAFF
TGTGCCAGCAGCTTAGATCCGGGCACTGAAGCTTTCTTT
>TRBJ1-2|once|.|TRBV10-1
CAHTPGRFLEVGYTF
TGCGCCCATACTCCGGGACGGTTCCTAGAGGTTGGCTACACCTTC
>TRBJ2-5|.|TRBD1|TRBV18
CASSPPGQLKETQYF
TGTGCCAGCTCACCACCGGGACAGCTGAAAGAGACCCAGTACTTC
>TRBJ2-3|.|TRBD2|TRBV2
CASSGRTSGPGDTQYF
TGTGCCAGCAGTGGAAGGACTAGCGGTCCCGGAGATACGCAGTATTTT
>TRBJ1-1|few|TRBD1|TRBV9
CASSPGTGVHTEAFF
TGTGCCAGCAGCCCCGGGACAGGGGTCCACACTGAAGCTTTCTTT
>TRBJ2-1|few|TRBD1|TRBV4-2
CASSLAGGGDEQFF
TGTGCCAGCAGCCTAGCAGGGGGTGGAGATGAGCAGTTCTTC
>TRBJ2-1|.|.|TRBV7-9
CASSLAVHEQFF
TGTGCCAGCAGCTTAGCTGTGCATGAGCAGTTCTTC
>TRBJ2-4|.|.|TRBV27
CASAQGGIGAKNIQYF
TGTGCCAGTGCACAAGGGGGTATTGGGGCCAAAAACATTCAGTACTTC
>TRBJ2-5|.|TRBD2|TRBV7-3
CASSRTSEATQYF
TGTGCCAGCAGCCGGACTAGTGAGGCGACCCAGTACTTC
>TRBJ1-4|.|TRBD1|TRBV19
CASTEQGAREKLFF
TGTGCCAGTACCGAACAGGGGGCGAGGGAAAAACTGTTTTTT
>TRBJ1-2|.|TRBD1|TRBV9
CASSARQGPNYGYTF
TGTGCCAGCAGCGCCCGACAGGGTCCTAACTATGGCTACACCTTC
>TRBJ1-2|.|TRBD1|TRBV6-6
CASSEDRANGYTF
TGTGCCAGCAGCGAAGACAGGGCCAATGGCTACACCTTC
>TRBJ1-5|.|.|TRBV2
CALGVGGGNQPQHF
TGTGCTCTAGGAGTGGGGGGTGGCAATCAGCCCCAGCATTTT
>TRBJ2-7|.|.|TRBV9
CASSPDRTYEQYF
TGTGCCAGCAGCCCGGACCGGACCTACGAGCAGTACTTC
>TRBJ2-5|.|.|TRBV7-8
CASSLPGVETQYF
TGTGCCAGCAGCTTACCCGGTGTGGAGACCCAGTACTTC
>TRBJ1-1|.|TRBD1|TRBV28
CASSPQGGTEAFF
TGTGCCAGCAGTCCGCAGGGGGGCACTGAAGCTTTCTTT
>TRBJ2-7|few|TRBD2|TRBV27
CASSRRLAGRYEQYF
TGTGCCAGCAGCAGGCGACTAGCGGGACGTTACGAGCAGTACTTC
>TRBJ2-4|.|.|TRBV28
CASSFWTKGAKNIQYF
TGTGCCAGCAGTTTCTGGACGAAAGGGGCCAAAAACATTCAGTACTTC
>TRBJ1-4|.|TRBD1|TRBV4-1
CASSQVEGADEKLFF
TGCGCCAGCAGCCAAGTCGAGGGGGCGGATGAAAAACTGTTTTTT
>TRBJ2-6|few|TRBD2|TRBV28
CASNPGLTNSGANVLTF
TGTGCCAGCAATCCGGGACTAACCAACTCTGGGGCCAACGTCCTGACTTTC
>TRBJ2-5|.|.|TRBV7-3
CASSSHPGVAETQYF
TGTGCCAGCAGCTCCCACCCGGGAGTGGCAGAGACCCAGTACTTC
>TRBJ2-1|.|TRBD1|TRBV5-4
CASERQGSSYNEQFF
TGTGCCAGCGAGAGACAGGGGAGCTCCTACAATGAGCAGTTCTTC
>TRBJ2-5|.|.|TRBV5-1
CASSHGLSTNQETQYF
TGCGCCAGCAGCCACGGACTCAGTACCAACCAAGAGACCCAGTACTTC
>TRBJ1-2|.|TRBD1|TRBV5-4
CASSLYVGQANYGYTF
TGTGCCAGCAGCCTATACGTGGGACAGGCTAACTATGGCTACACCTTC
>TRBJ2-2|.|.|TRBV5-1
CASSHGQNTGELFF
TGCGCCAGCAGCCACGGACAGAACACCGGGGAGCTGTTTTTT
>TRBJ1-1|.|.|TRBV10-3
CAISNSANTEAFF
TGTGCCATCAGCAACTCCGCGAACACTGAAGCTTTCTTT
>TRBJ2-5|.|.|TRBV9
CASTSGLDGAQYF
TGTGCCAGCACCTCCGGACTGGATGGGGCCCAGTACTTC
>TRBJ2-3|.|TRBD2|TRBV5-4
CASSPRTSGSTDTQYF
TGTGCCAGCAGCCCAAGGACTAGCGGGAGCACAGATACGCAGTATTTT